This T cell receptor (beta chain) was sequenced for a study of cytomegalovirus exposure and HLA in healthy donors. The PCR contained 60 Vbeta and 13 Jbeta primers. Method: immunoSEQ multiplex PCR; TCRdb's copy keeps in-frame clones and lacks some. The sample consists of about 200,000 clones, 82% of them appearing once. Points on this clone: Its antigen remains unidentified.

The study, taken as a whole, reports: TCR beta V- and J-gene trimming, according to a later analysis, was linked to a missense DCLRE1C variant. The study found most TCR sequences rare, yet found some public TCRs in many donors. Previous analysis showed most TCR beta V segments were productive about 87% or about 30% of the time. A later analysis found TCR association rates differed by HLA locus, highest for DRB1 and lowest for HLA-C.

The CDR3 totals 17 residues. V shed 1 base, J shed 1 base, and the junction held 7 bases outside the gene matches. CDR1 and CDR2 from the germline V gene are MGHRA and YSYEKL. This clonotype was obtained from a woman aged 40 to 50 in good health and CMV-seronegative. Sequencing was carried out using PBMCs. The rearrangement links TRBV4-1 to TRBJ1-5; 7 nucleotides match TRBD1. CDR3 region: CASSQGSARGSNQPQHF. CDR3 bases: TGCGCCAGCAGCCAAGGATCGGCCAGGGGGAGCAATCAGCCCCAGCATTTT.